The 32 T cell receptor beta chains below all came from one sample that was sequenced in a study of blood T cell repertoires in COVID-19. Assay used: immunoSEQ multiplex PCR; TCRdb lists only in-frame clones, some missing. Of about 140,000 clones listed, around 90% are singletons. Sequenced material: peripheral blood. These receptor sequences come from a man in his 70s with acute or convalescent COVID-19.

This sequence joins TRBV5-1 and TRBJ1-1, with 8 bases identical to TRBD1. CDR3 size: 16 residues. Germline lookup yields CDR1 SGHRS and CDR2 YFSETQ. V lost 4 bases to trimming and J lost 0 bases; unmatched junction nucleotides: 8. Here the CDR3 DNA reads TGCGCCAGCAGCCAAGGGACAGGCACAGTGAACACTGAAGCTTTCTTT. Its translation is CASSQGTGTVNTEAFF.

This rearrangement joins TRBV7-2 to TRBJ2-7; a possible D gene is TRBD1 (6 bases). The CDR3 totals 15 residues. In germline, CDR1 is SGHTA, CDR2 FQGNSA. V was pared by 5 bases and J by 5 bases, with 19 bases between. The CDR3 protein is CASSPPGWDKDEQYF. In DNA form, the CDR3 reads TGTGCCAGCAGCCCTCCAGGATGGGACAAAGACGAGCAGTACTTC.

The chain uses TRBV9 and TRBJ1-1, with D maybe TRBD1 (5 bases). The V end lost 0 bases, the J end lost 1 base, and 7 bases lay between the germline ends. CDR3 size: 14 residues. CDR1 is SGDLS, CDR2 YYNGEE, per germline. For the CDR3, the DNA is TGTGCCAGCAGCGTAGGACAGAGGAACACTGAAGCTTTCTTT. Translated: CASSVGQRNTEAFF.

The chain carries TRBV10-1 and TRBJ2-3; tentatively, D is TRBD2 (6 bases). The V gene lost 5 bases and the J gene lost 5 bases, with 17 bases spanning the gap. The CDR3 is 15 residues long. The germline gives CDR1 WNHNN, CDR2 SYGVQD (reference sequence). The DNA for the CDR3 is TGCGCCAGCAGTTCCACCTCCTCCGGGGGAGATACGCAGTATTTT. It is translated as CASSSTSSGGDTQYF.

This rearrangement joins TRBV2 to TRBJ1-1; 7 bases agree with TRBD1. Germline-derived CDR1 and CDR2 are SNHLY and FYNNEI. The trim removed 7 bases at V and 4 bases at J, leaving 15 bases unmatched. The CDR3 is 16 residues long. CDR3 region: CASILYGQARRTEAFF. Written as DNA, the CDR3 is TGTGCCAGCATTCTGTATGGACAGGCCAGGCGCACTGAAGCTTTCTTT.

The V gene is TRBV6-5, the J gene TRBJ2-7; 10 nucleotides agree with TRBD2. The length of the CDR3 is 15 residues. Per the germline V gene, CDR1 is MNHEY and CDR2 is SVGAGI. Trimming took 5 bases from V and 1 from J; bases not matched to a gene: 5. CDR3 loop: CASSLASGGSYEQYF. As DNA, the CDR3 is TGTGCCAGCAGTCTAGCTAGCGGGGGTTCCTACGAGCAGTACTTC.

The CDR3 loop is CASSLSSSPGNTIYF. The CDR3 DNA reads TGTGCCAGCAGCCTAAGTTCGTCGCCGGGAAACACCATATATTTT. V usage is TRBV7-9 and J usage is TRBJ1-3; no firm D call. Trimming removed 5 bases from V and 4 bases from J, with 15 bases in between. The CDR3 has 15 amino acids. The V gene's germline CDR1 is SEHNR and CDR2 FQNEAQ (reference sequence).

This chain links TRBV11-3 with TRBJ2-2, with D maybe TRBD1 (6 bases). This CDR3 spans 15 amino acids. V was clipped by 1 base and J by 1 base, with 7 bases between them. Germline V gene data show CDR1 as SGHNT and CDR2 as YENEEA. CDR3: CASSLVGQNTGELFF. As DNA, the CDR3 is TGTGCCAGCAGCTTAGTGGGACAGAACACCGGGGAGCTGTTTTTT.

This chain joins TRBV19 and TRBJ2-3, with D uncertain. The germline CDR1 and CDR2 sequences are LNHDA and SQIVND (reference sequence). The CDR3 is 14 amino acids. V was trimmed by 0 bases and J by 0 bases, leaving 4 bases between them. The CDR3 here is CASSIERSTDTQYF. In DNA form, the CDR3 reads TGTGCCAGTAGTATAGAGCGGAGCACAGATACGCAGTATTTT. The full variable domain, completed using reference TRBV19 and TRBJ2-3, is DGGITQSPKYLFRKEGQNVTLSCEQNLNHDAMYWYRQDPGQGLRLIYYSQIVNDFQKGDIAEGYSVSREKKESFPLTVTSAQKNPTAFYLCASSIERSTDTQYFGPGTRLTVL.

V gene TRBV4-2 combines with J gene TRBJ2-5, with 10 bases lining up with TRBD1. The germline V gene encodes CDR1 LGHNA and CDR2 YNFKEQ. The trim removed 4 bases at V and 3 bases at J, leaving 5 bases unmatched. CDR3 length: 15 amino acids. DNA of the CDR3: TGTGCCAGCAGCCTAGGGACAGGGGTGGAAGAGACCCAGTACTTC. The encoded protein is CASSLGTGVEETQYF.

The rearrangement uses TRBV6-5 and TRBJ1-4, with 8 nucleotides matching TRBD1. The CDR3 has 15 amino acids. V dropped 6 bases and J dropped 5; count of bases not matched to a gene: 8. Germline V gene data show CDR1 as MNHEY and CDR2 as SVGAGI. DNA for the CDR3: TGTGCCAGCAGGGTTGGACAGGGATTAAATGAAAAACTGTTTTTT. This sequence encodes CASRVGQGLNEKLFF.

This rearrangement joins TRBV2 to TRBJ2-7; D perhaps matches TRBD1 (5 bases). The V and J ends lost 8 bases and 2 bases respectively, with 10 bases between them. The germline V gene encodes CDR1 SNHLY and CDR2 FYNNEI. The CDR3 runs 12 residues. In nucleotides, the CDR3 is TGTGCCAGCGCACAGGAGACCTACGAGCAGTACTTC. Protein product: CASAQETYEQYF.

The rearrangement joins TRBV9 to TRBJ2-6; D may be TRBD2 (5 bases). Per germline, CDR1 SGDLS and CDR2 YYNGEE. Trimming stripped 4 bases from V and 0 bases from J, with 11 bases between. CDR3 length equals 16 residues. The CDR3 DNA reads TGTGCCAGCAGCCCGCGCCGGGGCTCTGGGGCCAACGTCCTGACTTTC. This sequence encodes CASSPRRGSGANVLTF.

This chain links TRBV10-3 with TRBJ2-2; TRBD1 agrees at 10 bases. This CDR3 is 15 amino acids long. Germline CDR1 and CDR2: ENHRY and SYGVKD. With 8 bases clipped from V and 6 bases from J, the junction kept 9 bases outside the gene matches. DNA of the CDR3: TGTGCCATCGACCCGGGACAGGGGATAGCCGGGGAGCTGTTTTTT. Residues: CAIDPGQGIAGELFF.

This clone was detected only once. DNA for the CDR3: TGTGCCAGCAGTTTGGGACTAGACTATGAGCAGTTCTTC. Protein: CASSLGLDYEQFF. V gene TRBV12-3 or TRBV12-4 combines with J gene TRBJ2-1; 8 bases map to TRBD2. The CDR3 is 13 residues long. With V trimmed by 3 bases and J by 8 bases, 3 bases remained unmatched.

V and J are TRBV4-2 and TRBJ1-1, with unresolved D. Germline-derived CDR1 and CDR2 are LGHNA and YNFKEQ. V lost 1 base to trimming and J lost 1 base, with 4 bases between them. The CDR3 spans 13 residues. CDR3 DNA sequence: TGTGCCAGCAGCCAAGCGTGGAACACTGAAGCTTTCTTT. Translating it yields CASSQAWNTEAFF.

The chain recombines TRBV3-1 (or the pseudogene TRBV3-2) with TRBJ2-1; TRBD2 matches at 13 bases. V lost 0 bases and J lost 2; bases outside the gene matches: 7. This CDR3 has 19 residues. Germline-derived CDR1 and CDR2 are LGHDT and YNNKEL (reference sequence). The CDR3 coding sequence is TGTGCCAGCAGCCAAGATCTAAGACTAGCGGGGGGAACCTACAATGAGCAGTTCTTC. Protein sequence: CASSQDLRLAGGTYNEQFF.

This sequence joins TRBV11-3 and TRBJ2-2; 8 nucleotides line up with TRBD2. Germline V gives CDR1 SGHNT, CDR2 YENEEA. This CDR3 has 15 amino acids. V lost 6 bases and J lost 5; bases outside the gene matches: 8. DNA of the CDR3: TGTGCCAGCAGTTGGGGACTAGGGGGGACCGGGGAGCTGTTTTTT. It encodes CASSWGLGGTGELFF.

The V and J genes are TRBV11-2 and TRBJ1-4, with TRBD1 matching 8 bases. The trim removed 1 base at V and 1 base at J, leaving 8 bases unmatched. This CDR3 is built from 18 residues. CDR1 is SGHAT, CDR2 FQNNGV, per germline. For the CDR3, the DNA is TGTGCCAGCAGCTTAGGTCCGGCAGGGGGCCGAACTAATGAAAAACTGTTTTTT. Translation gives CASSLGPAGGRTNEKLFF.

The V gene is TRBV30, the J gene TRBJ1-1, with 8 bases matching TRBD1. Germline CDR1 is GTSNPN and CDR2 is SVGIG (reference sequence). Trimming cost V 0 bases and J 1 base; bases outside gene matches: 1. There are 14 residues in the CDR3. This CDR3 is CAWSVGTGNTEAFF. DNA for the CDR3: TGTGCCTGGAGTGTAGGGACAGGGAACACTGAAGCTTTCTTT.

This clone has only one observation. The V call is TRBV3-1 (or the pseudogene TRBV3-2), the J call TRBJ2-7; D is undetermined. V dropped 0 bases and J dropped 9 bases, with 12 bases sitting between them. This CDR3 spans 13 amino acids. The germline CDR1 and CDR2 sequences are LGHDT and YNNKEL (reference sequence). The CDR3 DNA is TGTGCCAGCAGCCAAGATGGCAATTATCTGCAGTACTTC. It codes for CASSQDGNYLQYF.

In this sample, this clone turned up once. The chain's CDR3 is CASRTGLAVPYEQYF. The CDR3 nucleotides are TGTGCCAGCAGAACGGGACTAGCGGTTCCCTACGAGCAGTACTTC. V gene TRBV6-5 combines with J gene TRBJ2-7; 11 bases match TRBD2. The CDR3 spans 15 residues. V gave up 6 bases and J gave up 2 bases; unmatched junction bases: 6. Germline CDR1 and CDR2: MNHEY and SVGAGI.

V and J are TRBV5-1 and TRBJ2-3; TRBD2 matches 10 bases. The germline gives CDR1 SGHRS, CDR2 YFSETQ. Trimming cost V 5 bases and J 4 bases; bases outside gene matches: 7. This CDR3 is 15 amino acids long. The CDR3 sequence: CASRHGTSESDTQYF. The DNA for the CDR3 is TGCGCCAGCAGACACGGGACTAGCGAATCAGATACGCAGTATTTT.

The chain joins TRBV10-3 to TRBJ1-6; D is unresolved. Per germline, CDR1 ENHRY and CDR2 SYGVKD. V lost 0 bases to trimming and J lost 8 bases, with 11 bases between them. The CDR3 totals 15 residues. The CDR3 here is CAISESAGRYSPLHF. Written as DNA, the CDR3 is TGTGCCATCAGTGAGTCAGCGGGGAGGTATTCACCCCTCCACTTT.

The chain is built from TRBV5-4 and TRBJ2-5, with a possible D match to TRBD1 (6 bases). V was cut by 0 bases and J by 2 bases, with 11 bases left in between. Germline CDR1 SGHNT, CDR2 YYREEE (reference sequence). The CDR3 sequence is 15 residues long. CDR3 DNA: TGTGCCAGCAGCTTGGGGACAGCTGGACAAGAGACCCAGTACTTC. Amino acid sequence: CASSLGTAGQETQYF.

V gene TRBV9 combines with J gene TRBJ2-3; 11 nucleotides line up with TRBD2. This CDR3 has 15 residues. Germline CDR1 SGDLS, CDR2 YYNGEE. V lost 4 bases, J lost 4 bases, and 5 bases stayed unmatched. CDR3 region: CASSRLAGPPDTQYF. The CDR3 region has the DNA TGTGCCAGCAGCAGACTAGCGGGACCACCAGATACGCAGTATTTT.

CDR3 loop: CASSLNGQGDQPQHF. CDR3 in DNA: TGTGCCAGCAGCTTAAATGGACAGGGCGATCAGCCCCAGCATTTT. The chain uses TRBV7-3 and TRBJ1-5; TRBD1 aligns across 8 bases. V was clipped by 1 base and J by 5 bases; unmatched bases: 4. Germline V lookup: CDR1 SGHTA, CDR2 FQGTGA. The CDR3 spans 15 residues.

This chain uses TRBV18 with TRBJ2-7; D is possibly TRBD1 (5 bases). Per the germline V gene, CDR1 is KGHSH and CDR2 is LQKENI. This CDR3 has 13 residues. Trimming removed 3 bases at V and 5 bases at J, with 11 bases between. CDR3 nucleotides: TGTGCCAGCTCACCGGTACAGGACAACGAGCAGTACTTC. This translates into CASSPVQDNEQYF. Drawing the rest from reference TRBV18 and TRBJ2-7, the complete variable domain is NAGVMQNPRHLVRRRGQEARLRCSPMKGHSHVYWYRQLPEEGLKFMVYLQKENIIDESGMPKERFSAEFPKEGPSILRIQQVVRGDSAAYFCASSPVQDNEQYFGPGTRLTVT.

CDR3: CASSTIRYEQYF. The CDR3 coding sequence is TGTGCCAGCAGCACTATCCGCTACGAGCAGTACTTC. V and J are TRBV28 and TRBJ2-7; D unclear. Germline V CDR1 and CDR2: MDHEN, SYDVKM. The CDR3 loop spans 12 amino acids. Trimming stripped 6 bases from V and 3 bases from J, with 9 bases between. Full variable domain (rest looked up from reference TRBV28 and TRBJ2-7): DVKVTQSSRYLVKRTGEKVFLECVQDMDHENMFWYRQDPGLGLRLIYFSYDVKMKEKGDIPEGYSVSREKKERFSLILESASTNQTSMYLCASSTIRYEQYFGPGTRLTVT.

The chain joins TRBV11-2 to TRBJ2-5, with 7 bases aligning to TRBD2. With V trimmed by 5 bases and J by 10 bases, 22 bases remained unmatched. The CDR3 consists of 17 residues. Germline CDR1 and CDR2: SGHAT and FQNNGV. CDR3 in amino acids: CASSQTLRPGGRGDQYF. As DNA, the CDR3 is TGTGCCAGCAGCCAAACATTACGTCCGGGAGGCCGGGGGGACCAGTACTTC.

The chain couples TRBV7-9 to TRBJ2-7, with TRBD1 matching over 8 bases. V was clipped by 5 bases and J by 2 bases; unmatched bases: 5. Germline V gives CDR1 SEHNR, CDR2 FQNEAQ (reference sequence). The CDR3 totals 14 residues. CDR3 residues: CASSPGTGAYEQYF. The DNA of the CDR3 is TGTGCCAGCAGCCCCGGGACAGGCGCCTACGAGCAGTACTTC.

The CDR3 here is CASSYSRGQGYEQYF. For the CDR3, the DNA is TGTGCCAGCAGTTACTCGAGGGGACAGGGCTACGAGCAGTACTTC. J is TRBJ2-7 and V is TRBV6-5, with 9 bases matching TRBD1. CDR1 and CDR2 (germline): MNHEY, SVGAGI. With V trimmed by 0 bases and J by 3 bases, 3 bases remained unmatched. The CDR3 totals 15 residues.